One sample yielded the 29 T cell receptor beta chains listed below, sequenced in a study of cytomegalovirus exposure and HLA in healthy donors. The PCR used 60 Vbeta and 13 Jbeta primers. Data came from immunoSEQ multiplex PCR; TCRdb stores just in-frame clones and leaves some out. Of 150,000 to 200,000 clones detected, around 82% appear once; the ten largest clones hold approximately 0.26%. The specimen was PBMCs. The receptors come from a boy between 10 and 17 years old in good health and CMV-seronegative.

The chain is built from TRBV2 and TRBJ2-1; D is possibly TRBD2 (6 bases). The CDR3 is 14 residues long. Germline values: CDR1 SNHLY, CDR2 FYNNEI. V shed 7 bases and J shed 2 bases, with 12 bases lying between them. The CDR3 DNA reads TGTGCCAGCACCGTGGGGGGAGCCTACAATGAGCAGTTCTTC. Protein sequence: CASTVGGAYNEQFF.

The chain carries TRBV12-5 and TRBJ2-2, with D possibly being TRBD1 (5 bases). Per germline, CDR1 LGHNT and CDR2 FRNRAP. CDR3 size: 15 residues. V was clipped by 6 bases and J by 4 bases, with 15 bases between them. The CDR3 DNA reads as TGTGCTAGTGGACTGCAGGGTCTACTCACCGGGGAGCTGTTTTTT. This encodes CASGLQGLLTGELFF.

The rearrangement joins TRBV5-6 to TRBJ2-7; the match to TRBD2 covers 7 bases. The germline gives CDR1 SGHDT, CDR2 YYEEEE. V lost 0 bases and J lost 3; bases outside the gene matches: 12. The CDR3 length is 17 residues. CDR3: CASSLDQRDLFDYEQYF. CDR3 coding DNA: TGTGCCAGCAGCTTGGACCAGCGGGACTTGTTCGACTACGAGCAGTACTTC.

This chain joins TRBV27 and TRBJ2-5; 7 bases map to TRBD2. The CDR3 loop spans 14 amino acids. Per germline, CDR1 MNHEY and CDR2 SMNVEV (reference sequence). With 6 bases clipped from V and 2 bases from J, the junction kept 6 bases outside the gene matches. CDR3 nucleotides: TGTGCCAGCAGCCCTACTAGCGCTCAAGAGACCCAGTACTTC. Translation gives CASSPTSAQETQYF.

This clone was observed a handful of times. The CDR3 loop is CASSRRDRGDEQYF. The CDR3 DNA reads as TGTGCCAGCAGCCGGCGGGACAGGGGTGACGAGCAGTACTTC. This rearrangement joins TRBV5-4 to TRBJ2-7; 10 nucleotides line up with TRBD1. J lost 5 bases, V lost 4 bases, and 6 bases had no gene match. Looked up from germline, CDR1 is SGHNT and CDR2 is YYREEE (reference sequence). This CDR3 has 14 amino acids.

The chain joins TRBV5-6 to TRBJ1-2; D unclear. Per germline, CDR1 SGHDT and CDR2 YYEEEE. The V end lost 0 bases, the J end lost 5 bases, and 8 bases lay between the germline ends. This CDR3 comprises 13 residues. The CDR3 here is CASSLEEMYGYTF. The CDR3 nucleotides are TGTGCCAGCAGCTTGGAGGAGATGTATGGCTACACCTTC.

This chain connects TRBV5-8 to TRBJ1-2; 7 bases match TRBD1. This CDR3 has 13 residues. Germline CDR1 and CDR2: SGHTS and YDEGEE. The V gene end was trimmed by 3 bases and the J gene end by 10 bases; junction bases not matched to a gene: 9. This CDR3 reads CASSYGTVTDYTF. CDR3 in DNA: TGTGCCAGCAGCTACGGGACAGTGACAGACTACACCTTC.

The chain carries TRBV4-1 and TRBJ2-1, with 12 bases fitting TRBD2. The J segment lost 8 bases and the V segment lost 3 bases, leaving 14 bases of the junction unmatched. Germline-derived CDR1 and CDR2 are MGHRA and YSYEKL. This CDR3 has 18 residues. The DNA of the CDR3 is TGCGCCAGCAGCCAGACCGATCTGCTAGCGGGAGGGCCTTATGAGCAGTTCTTC. Amino acids: CASSQTDLLAGGPYEQFF.

The V call is TRBV28, the J call TRBJ1-1; the match to TRBD1 covers 9 bases. The trim removed 5 bases at V and 8 bases at J, leaving 12 bases unmatched. The CDR3 sequence is 15 residues long. Looked up from germline, CDR1 is MDHEN and CDR2 is SYDVKM. The CDR3 region is CASSATGGARSEAFF. The CDR3, as DNA: TGTGCCAGCAGTGCAACAGGGGGCGCCCGTTCGGAAGCTTTCTTT.

With respect to this clone: The sample has other DNA sequences that encode this CDR3 too. The genes are TRBV18 and TRBJ1-4; a weak D match, TRBD1 (5 bases). V was clipped by 2 bases and J by 5 bases, with 6 bases between them. The CDR3 runs 13 residues. Germline CDR1 is KGHSH and CDR2 is LQKENI. As DNA, the CDR3 is TGTGCCAGCTCACCAGGGGGGAATGAAAAACTGTTTTTT. Translated: CASSPGGNEKLFF.

This chain links TRBV27 with TRBJ2-3, with TRBD2 matching 10 bases. The CDR3 is made up of 16 amino acids. CDR1 and CDR2 from the germline V gene are MNHEY and SMNVEV (reference sequence). Trimming removed 6 bases from V and 2 bases from J; junction bases left unmatched: 8. In DNA form, the CDR3 reads TGTGCCAGCAGCTTACTAGCGGGACAATTCACAGATACGCAGTATTTT. Translating it yields CASSLLAGQFTDTQYF.

The rearrangement links TRBV27 to TRBJ2-7, with D perhaps TRBD1 (6 bases). V lost 6 bases, J lost 4 bases, and 16 bases lay in between. The CDR3 is 14 residues long. The germline V gene has CDR1 MNHEY and CDR2 SMNVEV (reference sequence). The CDR3 coding sequence is TGTGCCAGCAGCAGAAGGACAGAGCGGTACGAGCAGTACTTC. Translating it yields CASSRRTERYEQYF.

This chain connects TRBV5-1 to TRBJ2-5, with TRBD2 matching 7 bases. Germline CDR1 and CDR2: SGHRS and YFSETQ. V lost 5 bases and J lost 5; bases outside the gene matches: 6. The CDR3 is 13 amino acids. Here the CDR3 reads CASRVAGGETQYF. The DNA for the CDR3 is TGCGCCAGCAGAGTAGCGGGTGGGGAGACCCAGTACTTC.

The chain is built from TRBV13 and TRBJ2-3; possible D gene TRBD2, 6 bases. V lost 7 bases and J 3 bases, leaving 17 bases between the germline ends. The CDR3 has 15 amino acids. The germline V gene encodes CDR1 PRHDT and CDR2 FYEKMQ (reference sequence). The CDR3 DNA reads TGTGCCAGCACTGATACCGGGAGAAGAACAGATACGCAGTATTTT. Its protein is CASTDTGRRTDTQYF.

The V gene is TRBV30, the J gene TRBJ2-7; a possible D gene is TRBD2 (6 bases). Deletions cut 0 bases from V and 1 base from J, with 13 bases between. The CDR3 is 15 amino acids. Per the germline V gene, CDR1 is GTSNPN and CDR2 is SVGIG (reference sequence). CDR3 nucleotides: TGTGCCTGGAGTGTACTCCCCGGGGGATCCTACGAGCAGTACTTC. It translates to CAWSVLPGGSYEQYF. The entire variable domain, with the rest obtained from reference TRBV30 and TRBJ2-7, is as follows: SQTIHQWPATLVQPVGSPLSLECTVEGTSNPNLYWYRQAAGRGLQLLFYSVGIGQISSEVPQNLSASRPQDRQFILSSKKLLLSDSGFYLCAWSVLPGGSYEQYFGPGTRLTVT.

The chain couples TRBV11-2 to TRBJ1-6; 8 bases fit TRBD1. Per the germline V gene, CDR1 is SGHAT and CDR2 is FQNNGV. Trimming removed 5 bases from V and 7 bases from J; junction bases left unmatched: 7. This CDR3 contains 15 residues. The CDR3 sequence is CASSPQTGVNSPLHF. The CDR3 nucleotides are TGTGCCAGCAGCCCTCAGACAGGGGTGAATTCACCCCTCCACTTT.

J is TRBJ2-2 and V is TRBV21-1; the DNA was not compared with TRBD2, the D call given in the table. TRBV21-1 corresponds to a pseudogene. This CDR3 is 22 amino acids long. This CDR3 is CASSKAARGQVDRFMNTGELFF. Written as DNA, the CDR3 is TGTGCCAGCAGCAAAGCCGCCCGAGGGCAGGTGGACCGTTTCATGAACACCGGGGAGCTGTTTTTT.

The chain recombines TRBV18 with TRBJ2-3; TRBD2 aligns across 10 bases. The V gene end was trimmed by 4 bases and the J gene end by 13 bases; junction bases not matched to a gene: 8. The CDR3 spans 13 residues. The germline CDR1 and CDR2 sequences are KGHSH and LQKENI. For the CDR3, the DNA is TGTGCCAGCTCACTTAACCTAGCGGGAGACGAGTATTTT. It codes for CASSLNLAGDEYF.

This rearrangement joins TRBV5-6 to TRBJ1-5; 8 nucleotides line up with TRBD1. The germline V gene has CDR1 SGHDT and CDR2 YYEEEE. CDR3 size: 16 residues. The V gene end was trimmed by 3 bases and the J gene end by 2 bases; junction bases not matched to a gene: 7. CDR3 loop: CASSSDRGRGNQPQHF. The DNA for the CDR3 is TGTGCCAGCAGCTCCGACAGGGGAAGGGGCAATCAGCCCCAGCATTTT.

The CDR3 region has the DNA TGTGCCAGCAGTGGGAGGACAGGGCTAAACTATGGCTACACCTTC. Translated, it gives CASSGRTGLNYGYTF. The rearrangement links TRBV9 to TRBJ1-2, with 8 bases identical to TRBD1. CDR1 and CDR2 (germline): SGDLS, YYNGEE. The CDR3 totals 15 residues. After removal of 5 bases from V and 2 bases from J, the junction contained 8 bases not matched to a gene.

The chain links TRBV5-1 to TRBJ2-1; 8 bases fit TRBD1. Germline CDR1 reads SGHRS; CDR2 reads YFSETQ. The V gene end was trimmed by 4 bases and the J gene end by 5 bases; junction bases not matched to a gene: 8. The CDR3 sequence is 15 residues long. The chain's CDR3 is CASSPPGGGNNEQFF. In DNA, the CDR3 is TGCGCCAGCAGCCCCCCAGGGGGCGGCAACAATGAGCAGTTCTTC.

The chain employs TRBV7-3 and TRBJ2-3; weak D call: TRBD1 (5 bases). The CDR3 is made up of 15 amino acids. Per the germline V gene, CDR1 is SGHTA and CDR2 is FQGTGA. Trimming removed 5 bases from V and 0 bases from J, with 12 bases in between. CDR3 DNA sequence: TGTGCCAGCAGCAGAGACAGACTTAGCACAGATACGCAGTATTTT. Translating it yields CASSRDRLSTDTQYF.

The rearrangement links TRBV5-4 to TRBJ1-2; no clear D. Trimming cost V 5 bases and J 0 bases, with 8 bases left between them. Germline V gene lookup returns CDR1 SGHNT and CDR2 YYREEE (reference sequence). The CDR3 length is 13 residues. CDR3 amino acids: CASSGEANYGYTF. The CDR3 nucleotides are TGTGCCAGCAGTGGTGAGGCTAACTATGGCTACACCTTC.

This sequence joins TRBV27 and TRBJ1-2, with 8 bases aligning to TRBD1. The CDR3 has 14 residues. Germline CDR1 and CDR2: MNHEY and SMNVEV (reference sequence). V trimming: 5 bases; J trimming: 6 bases; junction bases outside the gene matches: 8. CDR3 protein: CASSPWTGTDGYTF. DNA of the CDR3: TGTGCCAGCAGTCCCTGGACAGGGACGGATGGCTACACCTTC.

The chain couples TRBV19 to TRBJ1-1; possible D gene TRBD1, 6 bases. The V gene's germline CDR1 is LNHDA and CDR2 SQIVND (reference sequence). The V end lost 3 bases, the J end lost 2 bases, and 10 bases lay between the germline ends. This CDR3 is built from 14 residues. In DNA form, the CDR3 reads TGTGCCAGTAGTATCCGGGACAAAAACACTGAAGCTTTCTTT. Translating gives CASSIRDKNTEAFF.

This chain links TRBV4-1 with TRBJ1-4; 9 bases are shared with TRBD1. The germline CDR1 and CDR2 sequences are MGHRA and YSYEKL. The CDR3 length is 19 residues. V shed 0 bases and J 7 bases; nucleotides not matched to a gene: 15. Here the CDR3 reads CASSQDWTGANKMGEKLFF. The CDR3 region has the DNA TGCGCCAGCAGCCAAGACTGGACAGGGGCCAACAAGATGGGTGAAAAACTGTTTTTT.

V is TRBV7-9 and J is TRBJ2-7, with 9 bases lining up with TRBD1. The CDR3 extends over 17 amino acids. The ends lost 1 base at V and 0 bases at J; junction bases unmatched: 7. Germline CDR1 and CDR2: SEHNR and FQNEAQ (reference sequence). In DNA form, the CDR3 reads TGTGCCAGCAGCTTAGGCCTCACAGGGGGCAGCTCCTACGAGCAGTACTTC. As protein: CASSLGLTGGSSYEQYF. Looking up the rest from reference TRBV7-9 and TRBJ2-7 gives the full variable domain: DTGVSQNPRHKITKRGQNVTFRCDPISEHNRLYWYRQTLGQGPEFLTYFQNEAQLEKSRLLSDRFSAERPKGSFSTLEIQRTEQGDSAMYLCASSLGLTGGSSYEQYFGPGTRLTVT.

This chain's CDR3 is CASSAGTGAGNTIYF. The CDR3 DNA is TGTGCCAGCAGCGCCGGGACAGGGGCTGGAAACACCATATATTTT. This chain links TRBV11-2 with TRBJ1-3, with TRBD1 identical over 10 bases. Germline-derived CDR1 and CDR2 are SGHAT and FQNNGV. The CDR3 is made up of 15 amino acids. Trimming at V came to 5 bases and at J to 2 bases, leaving 3 bases not matched to a gene. Variable domain in full (rest from reference TRBV11-2 and TRBJ1-3): EAGVAQSPRYKIIEKRQSVAFWCNPISGHATLYWYQQILGQGPKLLIQFQNNGVVDDSQLPKDRFSAERLKGVDSTLKIQPAKLEDSAVYLCASSAGTGAGNTIYFGEGSWLTVV.

This sequence joins TRBV27 and TRBJ1-1; TRBD1 might be the D (6 bases). This CDR3 comprises 14 residues. Germline V gene lookup returns CDR1 MNHEY and CDR2 SMNVEV (reference sequence). The V end lost 5 bases, the J end lost 5 bases, and 15 bases lay between the germline ends. The chain's CDR3 is CASSPSLGGTEAFF. The CDR3, as DNA: TGTGCCAGCAGTCCCTCCTTAGGGGGTACTGAAGCTTTCTTT.